The rows below give T cell receptor beta chains drawn from one sample of a study of Graves' ophthalmopathy and Graves' hyperthyroidism. A single record per CDR3 protein comes from TCRdb applying MiXCR to the multiplex PCR reads. The sample lists over a million distinct CDR3 sequences, 35% to 40% occurring once. The sample comprised peripheral blood or thyroid tissue (not recorded which). Every receptor here comes from an adult man with Graves' hyperthyroidism. The CDR3 runs from the conserved cysteine through the conserved F or W. Fields, in order: CDR3 DNA, CDR3 protein, D gene, V gene, J gene, clone size. D genes are given only for firm matches. Where a row states a size, it is once, few, many or the class of an expanded clone; other rows omit it.

cdr3_nt: TGTGCCAGCAGCCTACAGAGTAATGAAAAACTGTTTTTT
cdr3_aa: CASSLQSNEKLFF
d_call: .
v_call: TRBV7-9
j_call: TRBJ1-4
clone_size: many

cdr3_nt: TGTGCCAGCAGCTTAGCAGGGTTTTGGCAAGAGACCCAGTACTTC
cdr3_aa: CASSLAGFWQETQYF
d_call: .
v_call: TRBV7-9
j_call: TRBJ2-5
clone_size: many

cdr3_nt: TGCGCCAGCAGCTTCTTAAGCGGGCCTACCTACGAGCAGTACTTC
cdr3_aa: CASSFLSGPTYEQYF
d_call: .
v_call: TRBV5-1
j_call: TRBJ2-7
clone_size: .

cdr3_nt: TGTGCCAGCAGTACGGGCGACAGCCTAAAAGAGACCCAGTACTTC
cdr3_aa: CASSTGDSLKETQYF
d_call: .
v_call: TRBV11-2
j_call: TRBJ2-5
clone_size: many

cdr3_nt: TGTGCCAGCAGCCAAGACAGGGGAGCCCAAGAGACCCAGTACTTC
cdr3_aa: CASSQDRGAQETQYF
d_call: TRBD1
v_call: TRBV12-3/TRBV12-4
j_call: TRBJ2-5
clone_size: .

cdr3_nt: TGTGCCAGCAGTGGGGAGACAGGGGGTAAATCACCCCTCCACTTT
cdr3_aa: CASSGETGGKSPLHF
d_call: TRBD1
v_call: TRBV25-1
j_call: TRBJ1-6
clone_size: many

cdr3_nt: TGTGCCAGCAGCTTATTTTCTCGTGGCACACACTTATCTAGCACAGATACGCAGTATTTT
cdr3_aa: CASSLFSRGTHLSSTDTQYF
d_call: .
v_call: TRBV7-2
j_call: TRBJ2-3
clone_size: .

cdr3_nt: TGTGCCAGTAGTCCGACTCCCATAAGCAATCAGCCCCAGCATTTT
cdr3_aa: CASSPTPISNQPQHF
d_call: .
v_call: TRBV19
j_call: TRBJ1-5
clone_size: .

cdr3_nt: TGTGCCACCAGCGAGTGGGGTAGCAATCAGCCCCAGCATTTT
cdr3_aa: CATSEWGSNQPQHF
d_call: .
v_call: TRBV15
j_call: TRBJ1-5
clone_size: many

cdr3_nt: TGCGCCAGCAGCCAAGCAGGGCTCGCTGGAAACACCATATATTTT
cdr3_aa: CASSQAGLAGNTIYF
d_call: .
v_call: TRBV7-2
j_call: TRBJ1-3
clone_size: .

cdr3_nt: TGTGCCAGCAGCCCAGGACAGGGCCGGGATTCACCCCTCCACTTT
cdr3_aa: CASSPGQGRDSPLHF
d_call: TRBD1
v_call: TRBV7-9
j_call: TRBJ1-6
clone_size: .

cdr3_nt: TGTGCCAGCAGTCCCAAGACGGCAACTAATGAAAAACTGTTTTTT
cdr3_aa: CASSPKTATNEKLFF
d_call: .
v_call: TRBV10-3
j_call: TRBJ1-4
clone_size: few